This TCR beta chain comes out of a study of follicular helper T cells after annual influenza vaccination. Overall study context: For some subjects, blood spans the 2013-2014, 2014-2015 and 2015-2016 annual vaccinations.

Study-level results: Yearly vaccinations repeatedly recalled conserved clonotypes in ICOS+CD38+ cTfh.

Details on this clone: Antigen specificity is unknown.

Time point here: 2014-2015 season, pre-vaccination. Donors were community-dwelling with no influenza vaccine in the prior 6 months. Blood volume per time point ranged from about 40 to 110 mL. Trimming took off 7 bases at V and 6 bases at J, with 10 bases between the two ends. CDR3 length equals 12 residues. CDR1 and CDR2 (germline): MDHEN, SYDVKM. Produced via immunoSEQ multiplex PCR; TCRdb's table is partial and in-frame only. The table lists approximately 11,000 clones, about four fifths of them singletons. This TCR was recovered from an adult who received the influenza vaccine. The V call is TRBV28, the J call TRBJ1-5, with a possible D match to TRBD1 (6 bases). Sample: CXCR5- memory CD4+ T cells sorted from blood, taken on the day of influenza vaccination. CDR3 loop: CASTPGVQPQHF. The CDR3 nucleotides read TGTGCCAGCACCCCAGGGGTTCAGCCCCAGCATTTT. The full variable domain, completed using reference TRBV28 and TRBJ1-5, is DVKVTQSSRYLVKRTGEKVFLECVQDMDHENMFWYRQDPGLGLRLIYFSYDVKMKEKGDIPEGYSVSREKKERFSLILESASTNQTSMYLCASTPGVQPQHFGDGTRLSIL.